This is a list of T cell receptor beta chains from one sample in a study of T cells after yellow fever vaccination. TCRdb reprocessed the 5' RACE reads via MiXCR and lists one record per CDR3 protein. The sample carries 400,000 or so distinct CDR3 sequences, around a tenth recorded once. The specimen comprised PBMCs, sampled on the day of the first yellow fever vaccination. Receptors were obtained from a man between 18 and 35 years old who received the YFV17D yellow fever vaccine. Each CDR3 is given without its conserved first and last residue. A clone size is listed for some rows: how often the clone was seen (once, few, many), or a class if it is expanded.

.	TRBV5-1	TRBJ2-1	ASSSFPAKATNEQF
.	TRBV7-2	TRBJ2-7	ASSPTGVIYEQY
many	TRBV13	TRBJ2-5	ASSLKETQY
.	TRBV12-3/TRBV12-4	TRBJ2-5	ASSFPLREIKTQY
few	TRBV6-2/TRBV6-3	TRBJ1-1	ASSYKEDTEAF
few	TRBV7-3	TRBJ2-3	ASSPGLAGVRLSTDTQY
few	TRBV18	TRBJ2-6	ASSPLTGIISSGANVLT
few	TRBV4-2	TRBJ1-1	ASSQRGVNTEAF
few	TRBV6-1	TRBJ2-1	ASSPSLAWSYNEQF
.	TRBV9	TRBJ1-6	ASSVRGTNNSPLH
.	TRBV27	TRBJ1-1	ASSSRQDTHTEAF
few	TRBV9	TRBJ1-3	ASSARRTGGNTIY
many	TRBV7-2	TRBJ1-5	ASSLGRAGGNQPQH
many	TRBV12-3/TRBV12-4	TRBJ2-3	ASHLSGGGTDTQY
few	TRBV5-4	TRBJ2-5	ASSLEASSWETQY
.	TRBV12-3/TRBV12-4	TRBJ1-6	ASSGTGYNSPLH
few	TRBV2	TRBJ1-4	ASRTLGEKLF